This T cell receptor beta chain stems from a study of blood T cell repertoires in COVID-19. The V and J ends lost 3 bases and 0 bases respectively, with 21 bases between them. There are 19 residues in the CDR3. Germline V lookup: CDR1 LGHDT, CDR2 YNNKEL (reference sequence). Original processing notes: Counts of nucleated cells, estimated from reference gene primer amplification, were obtained. This table comes from immunoSEQ multiplex PCR, and its TCRdb copy is limited to in-frame clones, with some not included. V and J calls plus clone size are reproduced from that table; the DNA served to infer D and trimming. The sample includes approximately 310,000 clones, roughly 85% of them seen just once.

The clonotype originates from a woman in her 30s who had been exposed to COVID-19. The chain employs TRBV3-1 (or the pseudogene TRBV3-2) and TRBJ2-1; D possibly corresponds to TRBD1 (6 bases). Specimen: PBMCs or T cells enriched from blood (not recorded which). CDR3 in amino acids: CASSQEFRDTVLSYNEQFF. CDR3 sequence (DNA): TGTGCCAGCAGCCAGGAGTTTCGGGACACAGTCCTCTCCTACAATGAGCAGTTCTTC.